This paragraph covers one T cell receptor (beta chain) sequence. Per the authors' pipeline: Amplification of reference gene primers provided the estimated nucleated cell counts. TCRdb's table, derived via immunoSEQ multiplex PCR, lists solely in-frame clones and lacks some. The D gene and trimming were derived from the DNA, and the V and J assignments and clone size from that table. The sample lists around 200,000 clones, over 75% occurring once. This sample is part of a study of blood T cell repertoires in COVID-19. About the study: Specimens from acute and convalescent COVID-19 originated in the United States, Italy and Spain.

This CDR3 is 19 amino acids long. Trimming took 5 bases from V and 8 from J, leaving 30 bases between them. Germline CDR1 reads LGHNA; CDR2 reads YSLEER. Sample: peripheral blood. The clonotype was recovered from a human donor in a cohort sampled during active COVID-19. The rearrangement links TRBV4-3 to TRBJ1-4; a possible D gene is TRBD1 (6 bases). CDR3 bases: TGCGCCAGCAGCGTTAGATTGAGAAGGGCACCACAGGGCGACGAAAAACTGTTTTTT. Protein product: CASSVRLRRAPQGDEKLFF.